Described below is a single T cell receptor beta chain sequence and its context. Looked up from germline, CDR1 is SQVTM and CDR2 is ANQGSEA. The V and J ends lost 2 bases and 6 bases respectively, with 14 bases between them. The CDR3 consists of 13 residues. The data were taken from a study of blood T cell repertoires in COVID-19. Background on the study: Acute-phase and convalescent COVID-19 samples originated in the United States, Italy and Spain. T cells, B-cell-depleted T cells, or PBMCs supplied cDNA or gDNA.

Study processing details: Scientists estimated how many nucleated cells there were by amplifying reference gene primers. The data were produced by immunoSEQ multiplex PCR, yet TCRdb's version contains in-frame clones alone and is incomplete. Clone size and V and J calls were adopted from that table, with D and trimming inferred from the DNA. The sample yields about 100,000 clones, 85% to 95% seen once. The chain uses TRBV29-1 and TRBJ2-7; D possibly corresponds to TRBD2 (7 bases). The sequence derives from a man aged 50-59 years with active COVID-19. Input material: peripheral blood. The CDR3 sequence: CSVESGGGGEQYF. The CDR3 coding sequence is TGCAGCGTTGAATCGGGAGGAGGGGGCGAGCAGTACTTC.